These T cell receptor beta chains were read from a single sample in a study of brain T cells in children with intractable seizures. Profiled with immunoSEQ multiplex PCR; TCRdb holds only in-frame clones, not every one. The repertoire holds 340,000 or so clones, with 93% as singletons. The specimen comprised peripheral blood, sampled 4 to 5 months after surgery. These receptors originate from a boy in the first two years of life with tuberous sclerosis and intractable seizures. The CDR3 runs from the conserved cysteine through the conserved F or W. D genes are given only for firm matches. A clone size is listed for some rows: how often the clone was seen (once, few, many), or a class if it is expanded.

V	D	size	J	CDR3	DNA
TRBV6-5	-	-	TRBJ2-5	CARNVGSQETQYF	TGTGCCAGGAACGTCGGGAGCCAAGAGACCCAGTACTTC
TRBV5-1	-	-	TRBJ2-7	CASSLVADYEQYF	TGCGCCAGCAGCTTGGTGGCAGACTACGAGCAGTACTTC
TRBV10-3	-	once	TRBJ1-2	CAISESTGTVNYGYTF	TGTGCCATCAGTGAGTCGACGGGGACCGTGAACTATGGCTACACCTTC
TRBV19	TRBD1	-	TRBJ1-1	CASSTETGFTEAFF	TGTGCCAGTAGTACAGAGACAGGGTTCACTGAAGCTTTCTTT
TRBV5-1	TRBD1	-	TRBJ1-2	CASSLVDRGYGGYTF	TGCGCCAGCAGCTTGGTCGACAGGGGGTACGGGGGCTACACCTTC
TRBV19	-	-	TRBJ1-2	CASRQREGMAGYGYTF	TGTGCCAGTAGACAAAGGGAGGGGATGGCGGGCTATGGCTACACCTTC
TRBV19	TRBD1	-	TRBJ2-1	CASSRTGENEQFF	TGTGCCAGTAGTAGGACAGGGGAAAATGAGCAGTTCTTC
TRBV4-1	-	-	TRBJ2-1	CASSQDGTPRNEQFF	TGCGCCAGCAGCCAGGACGGGACTCCGCGAAATGAGCAGTTCTTC
TRBV9	-	-	TRBJ2-6	CASRGKGSGANVLTF	TGTGCCAGCAGAGGCAAGGGCTCTGGGGCCAACGTCCTGACTTTC
TRBV6-5	-	-	TRBJ1-2	CASRVQGVSNYGYTF	TGTGCCAGCAGAGTTCAGGGTGTTTCTAACTATGGCTACACCTTC
TRBV15	-	-	TRBJ1-5	CATSRPGGEPQHF	TGTGCCACCAGCAGGCCCGGGGGGGAGCCCCAGCATTTT
TRBV11-2	-	-	TRBJ2-7	CASSPTMGEQYF	TGTGCCAGCAGCCCGACCATGGGAGAGCAGTACTTC
TRBV2	-	-	TRBJ2-5	CASSDPLQETQYF	TGTGCCAGCAGTGACCCCCTCCAAGAGACCCAGTACTTC
TRBV28	-	-	TRBJ2-7	CASSLLNRGKQYF	TGTGCCAGCAGTTTATTGAATCGTGGAAAGCAGTACTTC
TRBV3-1/TRBV3-2	-	-	TRBJ1-5	CASSQGTYSNQPQHF	TGTGCCAGCAGCCAAGGGACATATAGCAATCAGCCCCAGCATTTT
TRBV5-1	-	-	TRBJ2-7	CASSLSRAFYEQYF	TGCGCCAGCAGCTTGAGCCGGGCCTTCTACGAGCAGTACTTC
TRBV7-9	-	-	TRBJ2-7	CASSLVRRAATYEQYF	TGTGCCAGCAGCTTAGTCCGCCGAGCAGCCACTTACGAGCAGTACTTC
TRBV7-9	-	-	TRBJ1-1	CASSLVRGRTEAFF	TGTGCCAGCAGCTTAGTAAGGGGACGGACTGAAGCTTTCTTT
TRBV7-2	TRBD2	-	TRBJ2-1	CASSVVSGSPNEQFF	TGTGCCAGCAGCGTCGTAAGCGGGAGTCCCAATGAGCAGTTCTTC
TRBV19	TRBD1	-	TRBJ2-7	CASSPRTPGQGPYEQYF	TGTGCCAGTAGTCCCCGTACGCCGGGACAGGGTCCCTACGAGCAGTACTTC
TRBV2	-	-	TRBJ2-3	CASSELGGAATDTQYF	TGTGCCAGCAGTGAGTTGGGTGGGGCGGCAACAGATACGCAGTATTTT
TRBV9	-	-	TRBJ1-2	CASSRSGWSFAFGYTF	TGTGCCAGCAGCAGATCGGGGTGGAGTTTCGCGTTCGGCTACACCTTC
TRBV29-1	TRBD2	-	TRBJ2-1	CSGTSGDSYNEQFF	TGCAGCGGCACTAGCGGGGACTCCTACAATGAGCAGTTCTTC
TRBV10-3	-	-	TRBJ1-2	CAISEVVSYYGYTF	TGTGCCATCAGTGAGGTCGTGTCCTACTATGGCTACACCTTC
TRBV29-1	-	-	TRBJ2-3	CSVRLAEGLLDTQYF	TGCAGCGTTCGCTTAGCGGAGGGGTTATTGGATACGCAGTATTTT
TRBV5-1	TRBD1	-	TRBJ1-4	CASRPQGTNEKLFF	TGCGCCAGCAGACCACAGGGGACTAATGAAAAACTGTTTTTT
TRBV28	-	-	TRBJ2-4	CASSPPEPAKNIQYF	TGTGCCAGCAGTCCCCCAGAACCAGCCAAAAACATTCAGTACTTC
TRBV5-5	TRBD2	-	TRBJ2-2	CASSSLFGLAATGELFF	TGTGCCAGCAGCTCCCTGTTCGGACTAGCAGCCACCGGGGAGCTGTTTTTT
TRBV21-1	-	once	TRBJ1-2	CASSKDNYGYTF	TGTGCCAGCAGCAAAGACAACTATGGCTACACCTTC
TRBV13	TRBD1	-	TRBJ1-6	CASSLGQGASPLHF	TGTGCCAGCAGCTTGGGACAGGGGGCTTCACCCCTCCACTTT
TRBV15	-	-	TRBJ2-7	CATSRDRQGREQYF	TGTGCCACCAGCAGAGATAGGCAGGGAAGGGAGCAGTACTTC
TRBV4-1	-	few	TRBJ1-3	CASSQRRFRSSGNTIYF	TGCGCCAGCAGCCAAAGGCGATTCAGGAGCTCTGGAAACACCATATATTTT
TRBV9	TRBD1	-	TRBJ1-6	CASSAQGQGAYNSPLHF	TGTGCCAGCAGCGCACAGGGACAGGGGGCCTATAATTCACCCCTCCACTTT
TRBV5-6	-	-	TRBJ2-6	CASSTQVRGANVLTF	TGTGCCAGCAGCACACAAGTAAGGGGGGCCAACGTCCTGACTTTC
TRBV7-9	-	-	TRBJ1-5	CASSLVQGMGRYSNQPQHF	TGTGCCAGCAGCTTAGTTCAGGGGATGGGCCGATATAGCAATCAGCCCCAGCATTTT
TRBV19	TRBD2	-	TRBJ2-6	CASRKLAGGSSGANVLTF	TGTGCCAGTAGGAAACTAGCGGGGGGGAGCTCTGGGGCCAACGTCCTGACTTTC
TRBV24-1	-	-	TRBJ2-2	CATSDFQGGELFF	TGTGCCACCAGTGATTTCCAAGGCGGGGAGCTGTTTTTT
TRBV20-1	-	-	TRBJ2-3	CSVGIADTQYF	TGCAGTGTCGGGATCGCAGATACGCAGTATTTT
TRBV5-4	TRBD2	-	TRBJ2-5	CASSRGLAGYSETQYF	TGTGCCAGCAGCAGGGGCCTAGCGGGGTACTCAGAGACCCAGTACTTC
TRBV29-1	TRBD1	-	TRBJ1-1	CSAGTGMNTEAFF	TGCAGCGCCGGGACAGGGATGAACACTGAAGCTTTCTTT
TRBV9	-	-	TRBJ2-3	CASSVVSSADTQYF	TGTGCCAGCAGCGTAGTATCTAGCGCAGATACGCAGTATTTT
TRBV29-1	TRBD2	-	TRBJ2-7	CSVAPGGYEQYF	TGCAGCGTTGCGCCGGGGGGTTACGAGCAGTACTTC
TRBV5-1	-	-	TRBJ2-1	CASSLEAGRYNEQFF	TGCGCCAGCAGCTTGGAGGCGGGAAGATACAATGAGCAGTTCTTC
TRBV9	-	-	TRBJ2-1	CASSVEDEQFF	TGTGCCAGCAGCGTAGAGGATGAGCAGTTCTTC
TRBV7-8	-	once	TRBJ1-2	CASSLGSSGYGYTF	TGTGCCAGCAGCTTGGGGTCATCGGGCTATGGCTACACCTTC
TRBV2	-	-	TRBJ1-6	CASRGGQGSSYNSPLHF	TGTGCCAGCCGCGGAGGGCAGGGTAGCTCCTATAATTCACCCCTCCACTTT
TRBV5-1	-	-	TRBJ2-1	CASSRFRDPRPNEQFF	TGCGCCAGCAGCCGCTTCCGGGACCCCAGACCCAATGAGCAGTTCTTC
TRBV27	TRBD2	-	TRBJ2-7	CASSIAGGGHEQYF	TGTGCCAGCAGTATAGCGGGAGGAGGCCACGAGCAGTACTTC
TRBV19	-	-	TRBJ1-6	CASSTKRGGSPPLHF	TGTGCCAGTAGCACCAAAAGAGGGGGATCCCCACCCCTCCACTTT
TRBV27	-	-	TRBJ2-1	CASSLREPVDEQFF	TGTGCCAGCAGTTTACGGGAGCCGGTCGATGAGCAGTTCTTC
TRBV5-1	TRBD1	once	TRBJ1-1	CASSFQGETEAFF	TGCGCCAGCAGTTTCCAGGGGGAAACTGAAGCTTTCTTT
TRBV4-1	-	-	TRBJ1-1	CASSQDNRVVTEAFF	TGCGCCAGCAGCCAAGATAACAGGGTTGTAACTGAAGCTTTCTTT
TRBV6-5	TRBD1	-	TRBJ2-5	CASSYGGQGAQETQYF	TGTGCCAGCAGTTACGGTGGCCAGGGGGCCCAAGAGACCCAGTACTTC
TRBV18	-	-	TRBJ2-7	CASSPQGGTYEQYF	TGTGCCAGCTCACCACAGGGTGGCACCTACGAGCAGTACTTC
TRBV11-2	-	-	TRBJ1-4	CASSPLATNEKLFF	TGTGCCAGCAGCCCGCTGGCAACTAATGAAAAACTGTTTTTT
TRBV7-3	TRBD2	-	TRBJ2-1	CASSPGTSGNEQFF	TGTGCCAGCAGCCCCGGGACTAGCGGTAATGAGCAGTTCTTC
TRBV6-1	-	-	TRBJ2-1	CASSELDRSYNEQFF	TGTGCCAGCAGTGAACTGGACAGATCCTACAATGAGCAGTTCTTC
TRBV6-5	TRBD1	-	TRBJ1-3	CASSYFGTEGNTIYF	TGTGCCAGCAGTTACTTTGGGACAGAAGGAAACACCATATATTTT
TRBV14	-	-	TRBJ1-2	CASSQRGGQGWYGYTF	TGTGCCAGCAGCCAGCGAGGAGGTCAGGGCTGGTATGGCTACACCTTC